The 30 T cell receptor beta chains presented below share a single source sample, sequenced in a study of blood T cell repertoires in COVID-19. Here immunoSEQ multiplex PCR was the method, and the copy in TCRdb shows in-frame clones only, minus some. In the table there are 55,000 to 65,000 clones, about 91% of which are singletons. Sequenced: peripheral blood. The receptors here all came from a man aged 60 to 75 with acute or convalescent COVID-19.

This chain joins TRBV30 and TRBJ2-3; TRBD1 matches at 7 bases. V gave up 2 bases and J gave up 1 base; unmatched junction bases: 9. Germline loops: CDR1 GTSNPN, CDR2 SVGIG (reference sequence). There are 16 residues in the CDR3. The CDR3 region is CAWSSAHRGGTDTQYF. DNA for the CDR3: TGTGCCTGGAGTTCGGCACACAGGGGTGGCACAGATACGCAGTATTTT.

The V and J genes are TRBV29-1 and TRBJ2-1; 7 bases line up with TRBD2. This CDR3 has 13 amino acids. After removal of 4 bases from V and 5 bases from J, the junction contained 5 bases not matched to a gene. Germline V CDR1 and CDR2: SQVTM, ANQGSEA. Here the CDR3 reads CSVGVAGDNEQFF. CDR3 nucleotides: TGCAGCGTTGGGGTAGCGGGTGACAATGAGCAGTTCTTC.

The chain is built from TRBV2 and TRBJ1-2, with TRBD1 as a possible D gene (6 bases). Germline CDR1 is SNHLY and CDR2 is FYNNEI. The CDR3 contains 12 residues. Trimming pared 6 bases from V and 2 bases from J, leaving 7 bases between. CDR3 DNA: TGTGCCAGCAGAGGACAGAACTATGGCTACACCTTC. Amino acid sequence: CASRGQNYGYTF.

This chain links TRBV5-1 with TRBJ2-5; 7 bases fit TRBD2. V shed 7 bases, J shed 5 bases, and the junction held 14 bases outside the gene matches. CDR3 length: 15 residues. The germline gives CDR1 SGHRS, CDR2 YFSETQ. The CDR3 DNA is TGCGCCAGCGGTGAGGCGGGAGTAGTACGGGAGACCCAGTACTTC. Protein: CASGEAGVVRETQYF. The complete variable domain, with remaining parts taken from reference TRBV5-1 and TRBJ2-5, reads KAGVTQTPRYLIKTRGQQVTLSCSPISGHRSVSWYQQTPGQGLQFLFEYFSETQRNKGNFPGRFSGRQFSNSRSEMNVSTLELGDSALYLCASGEAGVVRETQYFGPGTRLLVL.

J is TRBJ1-2 and V is TRBV6-5, with 7 bases matching TRBD1. The V gene's germline CDR1 is MNHEY and CDR2 SVGAGI. This CDR3 is 13 amino acids long. V dropped 5 bases and J dropped 3; count of bases not matched to a gene: 3. The CDR3 protein is CASSLTGDYGYTF. CDR3 nucleotide sequence: TGTGCCAGCAGTCTTACAGGGGACTATGGCTACACCTTC.

This clone was observed once. The chain is built from TRBV6-6 and TRBJ1-5; 7 bases fit TRBD1. The germline gives CDR1 MNHNY, CDR2 SVGAGI (reference sequence). J gave up 2 bases and V 8 bases, and 9 bases lay outside the gene matches. The CDR3 covers 15 residues. For the CDR3, the DNA is TGTGCCAGCGTGCAGGGGGAGTTTGGCAATCAGCCCCAGCATTTT. Encoded protein: CASVQGEFGNQPQHF.

The chain employs TRBV25-1 and TRBJ2-2; D is perhaps TRBD2 (6 bases). CDR3 length equals 15 residues. Trimming removed 3 bases from V and 3 bases from J, with 11 bases in between. Per the germline V gene, CDR1 is MGHDK and CDR2 is SYGVNS. In DNA form, the CDR3 reads TGTGCCAGCAGTGACCCCGGGGGAGACACCGGGGAGCTGTTTTTT. Translating it yields CASSDPGGDTGELFF.

This clone appeared a single time. The V call is TRBV19, the J call TRBJ2-5, with 7 bases identical to TRBD1. V shed 5 bases and J 1 base; nucleotides not matched to a gene: 7. The CDR3 runs 15 residues. Germline CDR1 reads LNHDA; CDR2 reads SQIVND (reference sequence). The chain's CDR3 is CASSQPYRGQETQYF. The CDR3 region has the DNA TGTGCCAGTAGTCAGCCCTACAGGGGCCAAGAGACCCAGTACTTC.

The chain carries TRBV7-2 and TRBJ1-5; no clear D gene. Trimming took 0 bases from V and 2 from J, leaving 5 bases between them. This CDR3 is built from 14 residues. Germline lookup yields CDR1 SGHTA and CDR2 FQGNSA. CDR3 in amino acids: CASSLAEGNQPQHF. The CDR3 nucleotides are TGTGCCAGCAGCTTAGCAGAGGGCAATCAGCCCCAGCATTTT.

The chain carries TRBV30 and TRBJ1-4; D might be TRBD1 (5 bases). CDR1 is GTSNPN, CDR2 SVGIG, per germline (reference sequence). V was cut by 3 bases and J by 7 bases, with 15 bases left in between. The CDR3 has 14 amino acids. The CDR3 DNA sequence: TGTGCCTGGAGCCCCGGGGGACTTGTTGAAAAACTGTTTTTT. This encodes CAWSPGGLVEKLFF.

This clone was observed once. The V and J genes are TRBV7-9 and TRBJ2-7; 8 bases are shared with TRBD1. The CDR3 spans 15 residues. V dropped 2 bases and J dropped 7; count of bases not matched to a gene: 10. Germline V gives CDR1 SEHNR, CDR2 FQNEAQ (reference sequence). The CDR3 spells CASSLSGTGRREQYF. CDR3 coding DNA: TGTGCCAGCAGCTTATCAGGGACAGGACGGAGGGAGCAGTACTTC.

The chain combines TRBV3-1 (or the pseudogene TRBV3-2) with TRBJ2-2; a weak D match, TRBD2 (5 bases). Trimming pared 4 bases from V and 0 bases from J, leaving 9 bases between. The germline gives CDR1 LGHDT, CDR2 YNNKEL (reference sequence). This CDR3 is built from 15 residues. CDR3: CASSRQAANTGELFF. CDR3 nucleotides: TGTGCCAGCAGCCGGCAAGCGGCGAACACCGGGGAGCTGTTTTTT.

The chain joins TRBV5-1 to TRBJ2-3; 11 positions match TRBD2. With 2 bases clipped from V and 4 bases from J, the junction kept 3 bases outside the gene matches. The CDR3 runs to 15 residues. CDR1 and CDR2 (germline): SGHRS, YFSETQ. This CDR3 is CASSFELAGADTQYF. The CDR3 DNA follows: TGCGCCAGCAGCTTTGAACTAGCGGGGGCAGATACGCAGTATTTT. The full variable domain, with the rest looked up from reference TRBV5-1 and TRBJ2-3, is KAGVTQTPRYLIKTRGQQVTLSCSPISGHRSVSWYQQTPGQGLQFLFEYFSETQRNKGNFPGRFSGRQFSNSRSEMNVSTLELGDSALYLCASSFELAGADTQYFGPGTRLTVL.

The chain employs TRBV11-2 and TRBJ1-5; D is uncertain. The germline V and J ends were trimmed by 1 base and 5 bases, with 6 bases remaining between them. The CDR3 runs 13 residues. Germline V gene lookup returns CDR1 SGHAT and CDR2 FQNNGV. CDR3 sequence: CASSLGEDQPQHF. DNA of the CDR3: TGTGCCAGCAGCTTAGGGGAGGATCAGCCCCAGCATTTT.

J is TRBJ1-1 and V is TRBV28, with D possibly matching TRBD1 (6 bases). V was clipped by 7 bases and J by 0 bases, with 12 bases between them. This CDR3 spans 14 amino acids. Germline lookup yields CDR1 MDHEN and CDR2 SYDVKM. Here the CDR3 reads CASTLGGVNTEAFF. For the CDR3, the DNA is TGTGCCAGCACCCTAGGGGGGGTGAACACTGAAGCTTTCTTT.

This rearrangement joins TRBV27 to TRBJ2-7, with 10 bases that match TRBD2. After removal of 1 base from V and 7 bases from J, the junction contained 4 bases not matched to a gene. This CDR3 region has 14 residues. Looked up from germline, CDR1 is MNHEY and CDR2 is SMNVEV (reference sequence). As DNA, the CDR3 is TGTGCCAGCAGTTTATTACTAGCGGGGAGTGAGCAGTACTTC. Amino acid sequence: CASSLLLAGSEQYF.

This clone was seen just once. This chain uses TRBV11-2 with TRBJ1-4; 7 positions match TRBD1. The CDR3 totals 18 residues. Germline values: CDR1 SGHAT, CDR2 FQNNGV. Trimming took 2 bases from V and 0 from J; bases not matched to a gene: 9. The CDR3 sequence: CASSLIWDSSPTNEKLFF. The CDR3 coding sequence is TGTGCCAGCAGCTTAATATGGGACAGTTCTCCAACTAATGAAAAACTGTTTTTT.

V gene TRBV9 combines with J gene TRBJ2-1; a weak D match, TRBD2 (5 bases). Germline CDR1 is SGDLS and CDR2 is YYNGEE. V lost 0 bases and J lost 2, with 9 bases in between. There are 15 residues in the CDR3. CDR3 region: CASSVDGGPYNEQFF. Here the CDR3 DNA reads TGTGCCAGCAGCGTAGATGGCGGGCCCTACAATGAGCAGTTCTTC.

This chain links TRBV6-5 with TRBJ1-3; D is uncertain. Deletions cut 0 bases from V and 2 bases from J, with 8 bases between. The CDR3 length is 15 residues. Germline assignment: CDR1 MNHEY and CDR2 SVGAGI. The CDR3 region has the DNA TGTGCCAGCAGTTACTCCACGAGGGCTGGAAACACCATATATTTT. Encoded protein: CASSYSTRAGNTIYF.

The chain couples TRBV5-1 to TRBJ1-1; 7 bases line up with TRBD1. The trim removed 4 bases at V and 0 bases at J, leaving 3 bases unmatched. The CDR3 sequence is 14 residues long. Germline V gene lookup returns CDR1 SGHRS and CDR2 YFSETQ. The CDR3 nucleotides read TGCGCCAGCAGCCTGGACAGGTTGAACACTGAAGCTTTCTTT. Translating it yields CASSLDRLNTEAFF. Looking up the rest from reference TRBV5-1 and TRBJ1-1 gives the full variable domain: KAGVTQTPRYLIKTRGQQVTLSCSPISGHRSVSWYQQTPGQGLQFLFEYFSETQRNKGNFPGRFSGRQFSNSRSEMNVSTLELGDSALYLCASSLDRLNTEAFFGQGTRLTVV.

The chain is built from TRBV5-1 and TRBJ2-5, with TRBD1 identical over 10 bases. Per the germline V gene, CDR1 is SGHRS and CDR2 is YFSETQ. J was trimmed by 7 bases and V by 0 bases; bases with no gene match: 3. There are 14 residues in the CDR3. The CDR3: CASSLDWDRGTQYF. CDR3 in DNA: TGCGCCAGCAGCTTGGATTGGGACAGGGGGACCCAGTACTTC. Full variable domain (missing parts from reference TRBV5-1 and TRBJ2-5): KAGVTQTPRYLIKTRGQQVTLSCSPISGHRSVSWYQQTPGQGLQFLFEYFSETQRNKGNFPGRFSGRQFSNSRSEMNVSTLELGDSALYLCASSLDWDRGTQYFGPGTRLLVL.

The rearrangement uses TRBV28 and TRBJ2-7, with D possibly being TRBD2 (5 bases). Germline CDR1 reads MDHEN; CDR2 reads SYDVKM. The CDR3 has 11 residues. Trimming shortened V by 5 bases and J by 8 bases, and 10 bases separated the two germline ends. This CDR3 is CASSRPGKQYF. The CDR3 coding sequence is TGTGCCAGCAGTCGGCCCGGGAAGCAGTACTTC.

This chain uses TRBV10-3 with TRBJ2-1; 12 nucleotides align to TRBD2. V lost 6 bases to trimming and J lost 9 bases; unmatched junction nucleotides: 3. Germline values: CDR1 ENHRY, CDR2 SYGVKD. The CDR3 sequence is 13 residues long. The CDR3 here is CAIRGLAGSEQFF. DNA for the CDR3: TGTGCCATCAGGGGACTAGCGGGTAGTGAGCAGTTCTTC.

This chain links TRBV6-5 with TRBJ2-1; D ambiguous. The V end lost 8 bases, the J end lost 6 bases, and 8 bases lay between the germline ends. There are 11 residues in the CDR3. CDR1 is MNHEY, CDR2 SVGAGI, per germline. The CDR3 is CASVQRNEQFF. The CDR3 nucleotides read TGTGCCAGCGTTCAGCGCAATGAGCAGTTCTTC.

The chain carries TRBV25-1 and TRBJ2-7; 7 bases align to TRBD1. The CDR3 covers 17 residues. Trimming took 6 bases from V and 2 from J; bases not matched to a gene: 16. Germline-derived CDR1 and CDR2 are MGHDK and SYGVNS. CDR3 in DNA: TGTGCCAGCAGAATAATTAACCAGGGACAGACACCCTACGAGCAGTACTTC. Its protein is CASRIINQGQTPYEQYF.

The chain has TRBV30 and TRBJ1-2; 8 bases line up with TRBD1. This CDR3 contains 13 residues. Germline values: CDR1 GTSNPN, CDR2 SVGIG (reference sequence). The J segment lost 6 bases and the V segment lost 3 bases, leaving 6 bases of the junction unmatched. This CDR3 reads CAWRAGTGDGYTF. CDR3 sequence (DNA): TGTGCCTGGAGGGCCGGGACAGGAGATGGCTACACCTTC.

CDR3 nucleotide sequence: TGTGCCAGCCGCCAACGGCGGCAGAACACTGAAGCTTTCTTT. This codes for CASRQRRQNTEAFF. This chain uses TRBV28 with TRBJ1-1; D unclear. CDR1 is MDHEN and CDR2 is SYDVKM in the germline V gene. The CDR3 length is 14 residues. The V end lost 8 bases, the J end lost 1 base, and 14 bases lay between the germline ends.

The rearrangement joins TRBV2 to TRBJ1-2; perhaps TRBD1 as D (5 bases). Per germline, CDR1 SNHLY and CDR2 FYNNEI. The V and J ends lost 2 bases and 8 bases respectively, with 15 bases between them. The CDR3 consists of 14 residues. CDR3: CASSEKNWGNGYTF. In DNA form, the CDR3 reads TGTGCCAGCAGTGAAAAGAACTGGGGCAACGGCTACACCTTC.

The chain combines TRBV7-2 with TRBJ2-5; D ambiguous. The CDR3 sequence is 12 residues long. V was trimmed by 2 bases and J by 4 bases, leaving 5 bases between them. Germline CDR1 SGHTA, CDR2 FQGNSA. This CDR3 is CASSLRRETQYF. CDR3 DNA: TGTGCCAGCAGCTTACGTCGAGAGACCCAGTACTTC. The entire variable domain, with the rest obtained from reference TRBV7-2 and TRBJ2-5, is as follows: GAGVSQSPSNKVTEKGKDVELRCDPISGHTALYWYRQSLGQGLEFLIYFQGNSAPDKSGLPSDRFSAERTGGSVSTLTIQRTQQEDSAVYLCASSLRRETQYFGPGTRLLVL.

V and J are TRBV19 and TRBJ1-3; D gene unclear. CDR3 length: 13 residues. CDR1 and CDR2 (germline): LNHDA, SQIVND (reference sequence). Trimming took off 7 bases at V and 4 bases at J, with 11 bases between the two ends. The CDR3 reads CASTGPRGNTIYF. The CDR3, as DNA: TGTGCCAGTACTGGGCCAAGGGGAAACACCATATATTTT.